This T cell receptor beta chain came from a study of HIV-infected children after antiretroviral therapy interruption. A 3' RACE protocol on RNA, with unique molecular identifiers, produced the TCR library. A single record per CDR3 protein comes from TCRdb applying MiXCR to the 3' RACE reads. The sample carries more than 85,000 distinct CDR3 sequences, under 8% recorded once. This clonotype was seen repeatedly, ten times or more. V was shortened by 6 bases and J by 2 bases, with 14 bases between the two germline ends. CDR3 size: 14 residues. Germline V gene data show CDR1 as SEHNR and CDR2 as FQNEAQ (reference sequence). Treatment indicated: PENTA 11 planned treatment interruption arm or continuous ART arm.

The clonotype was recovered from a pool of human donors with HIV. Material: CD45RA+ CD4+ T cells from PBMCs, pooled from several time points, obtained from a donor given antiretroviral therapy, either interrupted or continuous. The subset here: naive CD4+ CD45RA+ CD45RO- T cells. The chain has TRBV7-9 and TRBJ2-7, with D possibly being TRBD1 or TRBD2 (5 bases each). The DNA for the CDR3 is TGTGCCAGCAGAAAAAGTCCGGGGCCCTACGAGCAGTACTTC. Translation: CASRKSPGPYEQYF. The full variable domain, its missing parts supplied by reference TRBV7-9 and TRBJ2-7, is DTGVSQNPRHKITKRGQNVTFRCDPISEHNRLYWYRQTLGQGPEFLTYFQNEAQLEKSRLLSDRFSAERPKGSFSTLEIQRTEQGDSAMYLCASRKSPGPYEQYFGPGTRLTVT.